Below, 24 T cell receptor beta chains from the same sample are listed, as sequenced in a study of immune evolution from preneoplasia to lung adenocarcinoma (dated by TCRdb to the early 2020s). Receptors were amplified or captured by the immunoSEQ multiplex PCR assay. TCRdb took this table from immuneACCESS and kept in-frame rearrangements with V and J called. Such tables lack part of the clones; where checked against another copy, unresolved V genes explain under half of the gap, and the rest is unexplained. This sample lists around 4,700 clones; roughly 80% were detected once. About 9.6% of the sample rests with the top ten. Sequenced input: FFPE minimally invasive lung adenocarcinoma tissue. The label giving this sample's cell subset or site can be read as: micro-invasive lung adenocarcinoma (MIA). The receptors here all came from a person aged 55-80 years with lung adenocarcinoma.

This clone showed up just a few times. The chain has TRBV6-5 and TRBJ2-2; 7 bases agree with TRBD1. The CDR3 contains 15 residues. V was clipped by 2 bases and J by 2 bases; unmatched bases: 2. From germline, CDR1 is MNHEY and CDR2 SVGAGI. CDR3 nucleotide sequence: TGTGCCAGCAGTTACGGGACAGCCAACACCGGGGAGCTGTTTTTT. Translating it yields CASSYGTANTGELFF.

The V and J genes are TRBV19 and TRBJ1-2; no reliable D call. The ends were cut back, 7 bases at V and 0 bases at J, with 9 bases in the middle. CDR1 is LNHDA and CDR2 is SQIVND in the germline V gene (reference sequence). The CDR3 extends over 13 amino acids. The DNA for the CDR3 is TGTGCCAGTAAACGGGGAGCTAACTATGGCTACACCTTC. Its translation is CASKRGANYGYTF.

The V call is TRBV28, the J call TRBJ2-5; D gene uncertain. The CDR3 has 14 residues. CDR1 is MDHEN and CDR2 is SYDVKM in the germline V gene. V shed 6 bases and J shed 0 bases, with 11 bases lying between them. CDR3 DNA sequence: TGTGCCAGCAGACGAACTTCGTACCAAGAGACCCAGTACTTC. It specifies CASRRTSYQETQYF.

The V gene is TRBV28, the J gene TRBJ1-1, with unresolved D. CDR3 length: 14 amino acids. Looked up from germline, CDR1 is MDHEN and CDR2 is SYDVKM. V was pared by 2 bases and J by 1 base, with 8 bases between. CDR3 DNA sequence: TGTGCCAGCAGTTTAGTTACCTCGAACACTGAAGCTTTCTTT. This sequence encodes CASSLVTSNTEAFF.

This chain joins TRBV11-1 and TRBJ2-1; 12 nucleotides align to TRBD2. The CDR3 runs 16 residues. Germline V gene lookup returns CDR1 SGHAT and CDR2 FQDESV (reference sequence). V lost 3 bases, J lost 3 bases, and 3 bases stayed unmatched. CDR3 sequence: CASSLLAGGSYNEQFF. CDR3 coding DNA: TGTGCCAGCAGCTTGCTAGCGGGAGGGAGCTACAATGAGCAGTTCTTC.

This chain connects TRBV6-1 to TRBJ2-7, with TRBD1 identical over 8 bases. Unmatched junction bases numbered 2, after V lost 4 bases and J lost 0 bases. The CDR3 extends over 14 amino acids. Germline V CDR1 and CDR2: MNHNS, SASEGT. The CDR3 loop reads CASSADRVSYEQYF. The CDR3 coding sequence is TGTGCCAGCAGTGCGGACAGGGTCTCCTACGAGCAGTACTTC.

This clone was counted only a few times. The chain combines TRBV6-1 with TRBJ2-7; D is possibly TRBD1 (5 bases). With 6 bases removed from V and 6 bases from J, the gap between germline ends came to 15 bases. The length of the CDR3 is 13 residues. Germline loops: CDR1 MNHNS, CDR2 SASEGT. CDR3 bases: TGTGCCAGCAGCGTACTATTTGGGGCCGAGCAGTACTTC. As protein: CASSVLFGAEQYF.

V and J are TRBV12-2 and TRBJ2-7; TRBD1, as called in the table, went unchecked against the DNA. TRBV12-2 is tagged as a pseudogene. CDR3 length: 13 residues. The CDR3 loop is CASRRTDYYEQYF. CDR3 DNA sequence: TGTGCAAGTCGGCGGACAGACTACTACGAGCAGTACTTC.

This clone has just one count. This chain links TRBV19 with TRBJ1-6, with TRBD1 identical over 8 bases. Losses at the gene ends were 5 bases for V and 15 bases for J; bases not matched to a gene: 12. The CDR3 sequence is 14 residues long. Germline values: CDR1 LNHDA, CDR2 SQIVND (reference sequence). As DNA, the CDR3 is TGTGCCAGTAGTGGAAGGGACAGGAGTTTGCACCTCCACTTT. As protein: CASSGRDRSLHLHF.

This chain uses TRBV28 with TRBJ1-4; D perhaps matches TRBD1 (5 bases). This CDR3 comprises 12 residues. Trimming removed 5 bases from V and 10 bases from J, with 11 bases in between. Germline lookup yields CDR1 MDHEN and CDR2 SYDVKM. CDR3: CASSPGEVKLFF. In DNA form, the CDR3 reads TGTGCCAGCAGTCCGGGGGAGGTAAAACTGTTTTTT.

The chain joins TRBV19 to TRBJ1-5; D is possibly TRBD1 (6 bases). Trimming removed 8 bases at V and 0 bases at J, with 17 bases between. Germline CDR1 and CDR2: LNHDA and SQIVND (reference sequence). This CDR3 region has 16 residues. The DNA for the CDR3 is TGTGCCAGTGAATCCCAAGGACAGTATAGCAATCAGCCCCAGCATTTT. Translating it yields CASESQGQYSNQPQHF.

V is TRBV7-2 and J is TRBJ2-4; D could derive from TRBD1 or TRBD2 (7 bases each). With 4 bases removed from V and 6 bases from J, the gap between germline ends came to 22 bases. The CDR3 contains 17 residues. Per germline, CDR1 SGHTA and CDR2 FQGNSA. CDR3 amino acids: CASSSGGGGSGRNIQYF. In nucleotides, the CDR3 is TGTGCCAGCAGCTCAGGGGGTGGCGGGAGCGGACGAAACATTCAGTACTTC.

J is TRBJ2-5 and V is TRBV27; 8 bases line up with TRBD2. CDR3 length: 14 residues. After removal of 5 bases from V and 5 bases from J, the junction contained 7 bases not matched to a gene. Per germline, CDR1 MNHEY and CDR2 SMNVEV (reference sequence). CDR3 amino acids: CASSPLAGRETQYF. CDR3 nucleotide sequence: TGTGCCAGCAGTCCCTTAGCGGGAAGGGAGACCCAGTACTTC.

The rearrangement uses TRBV30 and TRBJ1-4; no clear D gene. The germline CDR1 and CDR2 sequences are GTSNPN and SVGIG (reference sequence). V lost 0 bases to trimming and J lost 8 bases, with 16 bases between them. This CDR3 contains 15 residues. The CDR3 here is CAWSVHRAKEEKLFF. The CDR3 coding sequence is TGTGCCTGGAGTGTACATAGGGCTAAGGAAGAAAAACTGTTTTTT.

The J gene is TRBJ2-1, the V gene TRBV27, with D possibly TRBD2 on 6 matching bases. The CDR3 runs 15 residues. The germline V and J ends were trimmed by 6 bases and 9 bases, with 21 bases remaining between them. Germline V gene lookup returns CDR1 MNHEY and CDR2 SMNVEV (reference sequence). The CDR3 bases are TGTGCCAGCAGGGAGACGTGGGGGGATTCGGGTGAGCAGTTCTTC. This gives the protein CASRETWGDSGEQFF.

The chain is built from TRBV6-1 and TRBJ2-5; D perhaps matches TRBD2 (6 bases). The V end was cut by 6 bases, the J end by 2 bases, with 16 bases between. Germline values: CDR1 MNHNS, CDR2 SASEGT. This CDR3 is built from 15 residues. CDR3 amino acids: CASRSSSSVQETQYF. Here the CDR3 DNA reads TGTGCCAGCAGGTCCTCCTCTAGCGTTCAAGAGACCCAGTACTTC.

The V gene is TRBV25-1, the J gene TRBJ1-1; possible D gene TRBD1, 5 bases. Trimming stripped 2 bases from V and 6 bases from J, with 10 bases between. CDR3 length: 13 residues. Germline V lookup: CDR1 MGHDK, CDR2 SYGVNS. CDR3 sequence (DNA): TGTGCCAGCAGTGAAGGGGGGAGGCCTGAAGCTTTCTTT. Protein product: CASSEGGRPEAFF.

The V call is TRBV28, the J call TRBJ1-4; the D is unclear. The germline CDR1 and CDR2 sequences are MDHEN and SYDVKM. The CDR3 is made up of 16 amino acids. Trimming cost V 4 bases and J 0 bases, with 12 bases left between them. CDR3 sequence: CASSSPGGPTNEKLFF. The CDR3, as DNA: TGTGCCAGCAGTTCCCCAGGAGGACCAACTAATGAAAAACTGTTTTTT.

The chain carries TRBV28 and TRBJ2-3; no reliable D call. Trimming cost V 2 bases and J 2 bases, with 17 bases left between them. Per the germline V gene, CDR1 is MDHEN and CDR2 is SYDVKM. This CDR3 is 17 amino acids long. CDR3 in DNA: TGTGCCAGCAGTTTAGATGTGTTGGGTGTTTCCACAGATACGCAGTATTTT. It codes for CASSLDVLGVSTDTQYF.

The chain uses TRBV19 and TRBJ2-1; no reliable D call. The V gene lost 3 bases and the J gene lost 4 bases, with 10 bases spanning the gap. Germline V gene data show CDR1 as LNHDA and CDR2 as SQIVND (reference sequence). The CDR3 loop spans 14 amino acids. As DNA, the CDR3 is TGTGCCAGTAGTATTAACCAGATGTACAATGAGCAGTTCTTC. As protein: CASSINQMYNEQFF.

This CDR3 is CASSLAAREGTDTQYF. The CDR3 nucleotides are TGTGCCAGCAGCTTGGCTGCCAGGGAAGGAACAGATACGCAGTATTTT. V and J are TRBV5-5 and TRBJ2-3, with D maybe TRBD1 (5 bases). Germline V gene sequence: CDR1 SGHKS, CDR2 YYEKEE (reference sequence). The CDR3 contains 16 residues. V was shortened by 0 bases and J by 3 bases, with 14 bases between the two germline ends.

The chain has TRBV5-1 and TRBJ2-1; 12 nucleotides match TRBD2. This CDR3 is built from 15 residues. CDR1 is SGHRS, CDR2 YFSETQ, per germline. The V gene end was trimmed by 4 bases and the J gene end by 1 base; junction bases not matched to a gene: 0. The CDR3 reads CASSGTSGSYNEQFF. The CDR3 DNA is TGCGCCAGCAGCGGGACTAGCGGGTCCTACAATGAGCAGTTCTTC.

The CDR3 here is CASSDSGARRNTEAFF. DNA for the CDR3: TGTGCCAGCAGCGATTCAGGGGCGCGTAGAAACACTGAAGCTTTCTTT. This sequence joins TRBV5-6 and TRBJ1-1, with D perhaps TRBD1 (6 bases). The V end was cut by 4 bases, the J end by 2 bases, with 18 bases between. Germline CDR1 is SGHDT and CDR2 is YYEEEE. The CDR3 spans 16 residues.

The gene calls are TRBV21-1 and TRBJ1-1. TRBV21-1 is listed as a pseudogene. The CDR3 totals 13 residues. The CDR3: CASSPTNDTEAFF. CDR3 bases: TGTGCCAGCAGCCCGACCAACGACACTGAAGCTTTCTTT.